This paragraph covers one T cell receptor (beta chain) sequence. Its antigen is unknown. Profiling relied on immunoSEQ multiplex PCR, and the TCRdb table lists in-frame clones only, not all of them. Counted here are about 14,000 clones, around 83% occurring once; the ten biggest clones make up 20% to 25%. Every one of the patients relapsed after autologous stem cell transplantation (brentuximab vedotin exposure was variable). The CDR3 has 14 amino acids. Germline lookup yields CDR1 SGDLS and CDR2 YYNGEE. V was pared by 4 bases and J by 7 bases, with 8 bases of the junction left unmatched. The data stem from a study of PD-1 blockade in classical Hodgkin lymphoma. Study results and limitations: Some patients began nivolumab under 1 year after ASCT. These patients were excluded from later analyses. When set against healthy donors, newly diagnosed patients were reported to show lower baseline TCR diversity.

Material: peripheral blood mononuclear cells (PBMCs), obtained before the second cycle of nivolumab. The genes are TRBV9 and TRBJ1-1; 9 bases match TRBD1. This receptor was taken from a human donor with classical Hodgkin lymphoma. Written as DNA, the CDR3 is TGTGCCAGCAGCCCTCGGACAGGGGCCCTTGAAGCTTTCTTT. Protein: CASSPRTGALEAFF.